This paragraph reports one T cell receptor beta chain. These data belong to a study of blood T cell repertoires in COVID-19. About the study: Sources were T cells, B-cell-depleted T cells, or PBMCs; the material itself was cDNA or gDNA.

How the authors handled the data: Amplified reference gene primers provided the basis for estimating nucleated cell counts. Generated by immunoSEQ multiplex PCR, the TCRdb table keeps only in-frame clones and is missing some. V and J calls and clone size are copied from that table; D and trimming were computed from the DNA. Of 180,000 or so clones listed, about 85% were seen once; the top ten hold almost 5%. This CDR3 is built from 15 residues. CDR1 and CDR2 from the germline V gene are KGHSH and LQKENI. The ends lost 1 base at V and 1 base at J; junction bases unmatched: 4. This TCR was recovered from a woman aged 80 or older with acute or convalescent COVID-19. The chain joins TRBV18 to TRBJ2-7, with TRBD1 identical over 7 bases. Sequencing input: peripheral blood. The CDR3 spells CASSPQGAPSYEQYF. CDR3 DNA sequence: TGTGCCAGCTCACCACAGGGGGCCCCGTCCTACGAGCAGTACTTC.